Following are 24 T cell receptor beta chains from one sample sequenced in a study of PD-1 blockade in classical Hodgkin lymphoma (dated by TCRdb to 2020 to 2021). According to the study, the label for this sample's time point signals: cycle 2 day 1 (C2D1) of nivolumab. Every trial patient had relapsed following autologous stem cell transplantation, and prior brentuximab vedotin exposure was what differed among cohorts A, B and C. The method was the immunoSEQ multiplex PCR assay. Sourced from immuneACCESS, this table was stored by TCRdb with only in-frame sequences that have V and J called. A share of the clones is absent; for the studies checked, an unresolved V gene accounts for under half, and the remainder has no known explanation. The sample data list about 31,000 clones, and around 71% of these were observed just once. The ten largest clonotypes hold 3% to 4% of the sample. The sample here was peripheral blood mononuclear cells (PBMCs), taken before the second cycle of nivolumab. These TCRs come from a human donor with classical Hodgkin lymphoma.

The chain carries TRBV6-1 and TRBJ1-1, with D tentatively TRBD1 (6 bases). Trimming took 7 bases from V and 2 from J, leaving 11 bases between them. From germline, CDR1 is MNHNS and CDR2 SASEGT. The CDR3 runs 13 residues. DNA of the CDR3: TGTGCCAGCACTCGGGGGGCTAACACTGAAGCTTTCTTT. Protein product: CASTRGANTEAFF.

A few counts support this clone. The chain links TRBV7-9 to TRBJ1-2; the D is unclear. CDR1 is SEHNR, CDR2 FQNEAQ, per germline (reference sequence). The germline V and J ends were trimmed by 6 bases and 1 base, with 15 bases remaining between them. This CDR3 has 15 residues. The CDR3: CASSLRRGGNYGYTF. CDR3 coding DNA: TGTGCCAGCAGTCTTCGGCGGGGAGGTAACTATGGCTACACCTTC. Looking up the rest from reference TRBV7-9 and TRBJ1-2 gives the full variable domain: DTGVSQNPRHKITKRGQNVTFRCDPISEHNRLYWYRQTLGQGPEFLTYFQNEAQLEKSRLLSDRFSAERPKGSFSTLEIQRTEQGDSAMYLCASSLRRGGNYGYTFGSGTRLTVV.

This clone has only one observation. The V gene is TRBV11-2, the J gene TRBJ2-2, with 7 bases matching TRBD1. Per germline, CDR1 SGHAT and CDR2 FQNNGV. The CDR3 totals 18 residues. V shed 5 bases and J 3 bases; nucleotides not matched to a gene: 15. CDR3 in DNA: TGTGCCAGCAGCGGCGACAGGGCATCTGGAGTTTACACCGGGGAGCTGTTTTTT. Its protein is CASSGDRASGVYTGELFF.

The V and J genes are TRBV6-6 and TRBJ1-2; D unresolved. From germline, CDR1 is MNHNY and CDR2 SVGAGI (reference sequence). The CDR3 is 14 residues long. The germline V and J ends were trimmed by 2 bases and 8 bases, with 15 bases remaining between them. The CDR3 reads CASSYETALWGYTF. Here the CDR3 DNA reads TGTGCCAGCAGTTACGAGACGGCCCTATGGGGCTACACCTTC.

This chain connects TRBV7-2 to TRBJ1-1, with D unresolved. The CDR3 runs 12 residues. V lost 5 bases, J lost 11 bases, and 15 bases lay in between. The germline V gene encodes CDR1 SGHTA and CDR2 FQGNSA. The CDR3 reads CASSPSNQAAFF. CDR3 nucleotide sequence: TGTGCCAGCAGCCCCTCCAACCAGGCGGCTTTCTTT.

This clone was recorded a few times. The gene calls are TRBV6-5 and TRBJ2-5; D is ambiguous. With 6 bases removed from V and 2 bases from J, the gap between germline ends came to 10 bases. In germline, CDR1 is MNHEY, CDR2 SVGAGI. CDR3 length equals 13 residues. CDR3 sequence reads: CASRKSAQETQYF. CDR3 DNA sequence: TGTGCCAGCAGGAAATCAGCACAAGAGACCCAGTACTTC.

V gene TRBV10-3 combines with J gene TRBJ1-5; D perhaps matches TRBD1 (6 bases). Between the trimmed V and J ends, which lost 3 bases and 0 bases, there was a span of 12 bases. The CDR3 is made up of 16 amino acids. Germline V gene sequence: CDR1 ENHRY, CDR2 SYGVKD. CDR3 nucleotides: TGTGCCATCAGTGATAAGGACAGCCTTAGCAATCAGCCCCAGCATTTT. Translated: CAISDKDSLSNQPQHF.

The rearrangement links TRBV28 to TRBJ2-5; the match to TRBD1 covers 11 bases. Trimming at V came to 5 bases and at J to 5 bases, leaving 10 bases not matched to a gene. The CDR3 consists of 16 residues. Germline CDR1 reads MDHEN; CDR2 reads SYDVKM. CDR3 nucleotides: TGTGCCAGCAGTGCCTGGGACAGGGGGAGGCTCGAGACCCAGTACTTC. Residues: CASSAWDRGRLETQYF.

The V gene is TRBV28, the J gene TRBJ1-2, with unresolved D. The germline V gene has CDR1 MDHEN and CDR2 SYDVKM. The CDR3 has 15 amino acids. The germline V and J ends were trimmed by 9 bases and 6 bases, with 23 bases remaining between them. This chain's CDR3 is CASGRTAASPDGYTF. The DNA of the CDR3 is TGTGCCAGTGGGAGAACAGCCGCCTCCCCTGATGGCTACACCTTC.

The gene calls are TRBV6-6 and TRBJ2-3; 7 bases align to TRBD2. From germline, CDR1 is MNHNY and CDR2 SVGAGI (reference sequence). The CDR3 has 16 residues. With V trimmed by 7 bases and J by 1 base, 11 bases remained unmatched. The CDR3 DNA is TGTGCCAGCACCCTGGGAGGGAGATTTGGCACAGATACGCAGTATTTT. The encoded protein is CASTLGGRFGTDTQYF.

The rearrangement links TRBV28 to TRBJ2-7, with 8 positions matching TRBD1. This CDR3 is built from 15 residues. V was pared by 0 bases and J by 0 bases, with 1 base of the junction left unmatched. Germline CDR1 reads MDHEN; CDR2 reads SYDVKM. CDR3 residues: CASSLWDRVSYEQYF. For the CDR3, the DNA is TGTGCCAGCAGTTTATGGGACAGGGTCTCCTACGAGCAGTACTTC.

This chain uses TRBV7-6 with TRBJ2-1; 7 bases match TRBD2. Germline values: CDR1 SGHVS, CDR2 FNYEAQ. This CDR3 has 16 amino acids. V lost 1 base and J lost 6; bases outside the gene matches: 9. The CDR3 loop is CASSLGSSGVPNEQFF. The CDR3 region has the DNA TGTGCCAGCAGCTTAGGCTCTAGCGGAGTCCCCAATGAGCAGTTCTTC.

The rearrangement links TRBV30 to TRBJ1-1; a weak D match, TRBD1 (6 bases). Germline CDR1 GTSNPN, CDR2 SVGIG (reference sequence). The CDR3 loop spans 13 amino acids. V was shortened by 2 bases and J by 5 bases, with 12 bases between the two germline ends. The CDR3 reads CAWSQGLYTEAFF. The CDR3 nucleotides are TGTGCCTGGAGTCAGGGGTTGTATACTGAAGCTTTCTTT. Drawing the rest from reference TRBV30 and TRBJ1-1, the complete variable domain is SQTIHQWPATLVQPVGSPLSLECTVEGTSNPNLYWYRQAAGRGLQLLFYSVGIGQISSEVPQNLSASRPQDRQFILSSKKLLLSDSGFYLCAWSQGLYTEAFFGQGTRLTVV.

This clone was seen only a few times. CDR3: CASSKGLAGPSYNEQFF. The CDR3 region has the DNA TGTGCCAGCAGTAAAGGACTAGCGGGACCGTCCTACAATGAGCAGTTCTTC. The rearrangement uses TRBV6-4 and TRBJ2-1; TRBD2 matches at 12 bases. The V and J ends lost 5 bases and 1 base, in that order; junction bases with no gene match: 6. The CDR3 runs to 17 residues. Germline CDR1 reads MRHNA; CDR2 reads SNTAGT.

The genes are TRBV30 and TRBJ2-1, with D perhaps given as TRBD1 or TRBD2 (5 bases each). The CDR3 runs to 16 residues. The V end was cut by 1 base, the J end by 1 base, with 14 bases between. CDR1 and CDR2 from the germline V gene are GTSNPN and SVGIG (reference sequence). CDR3 region: CAWSAQRGPSYNEQFF. The CDR3 region has the DNA TGTGCCTGGAGTGCGCAGAGGGGTCCATCCTACAATGAGCAGTTCTTC.

This clone was found a few times. The genes are TRBV19 and TRBJ1-4; D unresolved. The V gene's germline CDR1 is LNHDA and CDR2 SQIVND (reference sequence). V shed 5 bases and J shed 2 bases, with 9 bases lying between them. The CDR3 has 14 amino acids. The CDR3 DNA sequence: TGTGCCAGTAGTTCCGCCTCGACTAATGAAAAACTGTTTTTT. It yields the protein CASSSASTNEKLFF.

This sequence joins TRBV6-5 and TRBJ1-2, with unresolved D. Per the germline V gene, CDR1 is MNHEY and CDR2 is SVGAGI. The CDR3 contains 12 residues. Deletions cut 3 bases from V and 5 bases from J, with 7 bases between. This chain's CDR3 is CASSYMGYGYTF. The CDR3 DNA reads TGTGCCAGCAGTTATATGGGATATGGCTACACCTTC.

This sequence joins TRBV6-1 and TRBJ2-1; 10 bases are a match to TRBD2. V lost 11 bases and J lost 8; bases outside the gene matches: 9. Germline V CDR1 and CDR2: MNHNS, SASEGT. The length of the CDR3 is 13 residues. The CDR3 sequence: CAGRASGGYEQFF. The CDR3 nucleotides read TGTGCCGGAAGGGCTAGCGGGGGTTATGAGCAGTTCTTC.

This sequence joins TRBV9 and TRBJ1-1; TRBD1 is a possible D gene (5 bases). V lost 3 bases and J lost 1, with 13 bases in between. The CDR3 sequence is 15 residues long. Germline loops: CDR1 SGDLS, CDR2 YYNGEE. The DNA of the CDR3 is TGTGCCAGCAGCGACGCAGGGAGGACGAACACTGAAGCTTTCTTT. Its protein product is CASSDAGRTNTEAFF.

Concerning this clone: Additional DNA sequences in this sample encode the identical CDR3. The rearrangement joins TRBV6-5 to TRBJ1-2; 12 nucleotides match TRBD1. Unmatched junction bases numbered 1, after V lost 0 bases and J lost 8 bases. This CDR3 region has 14 residues. Germline V gene sequence: CDR1 MNHEY, CDR2 SVGAGI. The CDR3, as DNA: TGTGCCAGCAGTTACTCCGGGACAGGGGGCGGCTACACCTTC. Its translation is CASSYSGTGGGYTF.

The gene calls are TRBV9 and TRBJ2-7; the match to TRBD1 covers 11 bases. Trimming at V came to 5 bases and at J to 2 bases, leaving 6 bases not matched to a gene. The length of the CDR3 is 15 residues. Germline CDR1 SGDLS, CDR2 YYNGEE. The CDR3 here is CASSLGTGGAYEQYF. The CDR3 DNA reads TGTGCCAGCAGTTTAGGGACAGGGGGTGCCTACGAGCAGTACTTC.

V usage is TRBV18 and J usage is TRBJ2-7, with D hard to call. CDR3 length: 13 residues. Looked up from germline, CDR1 is KGHSH and CDR2 is LQKENI. Trimming stripped 4 bases from V and 3 bases from J, with 10 bases between. CDR3 coding DNA: TGTGCCAGCTCACAAGCACCCGACTACGAGCAGTACTTC. This encodes CASSQAPDYEQYF.

The V and J genes are TRBV10-3 and TRBJ2-1, with no clear D. CDR1 is ENHRY, CDR2 SYGVKD, per germline. V was trimmed by 11 bases and J by 0 bases, leaving 14 bases between them. The CDR3 sequence is 14 residues long. CDR3 in amino acids: CAPMDLSSYNEQFF. CDR3 coding DNA: TGTGCCCCGATGGATCTAAGCTCCTACAATGAGCAGTTCTTC.

The chain has TRBV7-9 and TRBJ1-2; D uncertain. CDR1 and CDR2 from the germline V gene are SEHNR and FQNEAQ (reference sequence). The CDR3 has 12 residues. V shed 3 bases and J shed 4 bases, with 6 bases lying between them. CDR3 amino acids: CASSLGIYGYTF. As DNA, the CDR3 is TGTGCCAGCAGCTTGGGGATCTATGGCTACACCTTC.